One sample yielded the 17 T cell receptor beta chains listed below, sequenced in a study of T cell responses to AZD1222 COVID-19 vaccine. Profiling relied on immunoSEQ multiplex PCR, and the TCRdb table lists in-frame clones only, not all of them. The sample consists of 150,000 to 200,000 clones, roughly 92% of them appearing once. Sequences were derived from peripheral blood, sampled 28 days after the second AZD1222 dose. Receptors were obtained from an adult who received the AZD1222 COVID-19 vaccine.

This rearrangement joins TRBV7-2 to TRBJ2-1; 9 bases fit TRBD1. V lost 1 base, J lost 1 base, and 2 bases stayed unmatched. Germline values: CDR1 SGHTA, CDR2 FQGNSA. CDR3 size: 16 residues. The CDR3 loop is CASSLVGQGSYNEQFF. The DNA for the CDR3 is TGTGCCAGCAGCTTAGTCGGACAGGGGTCCTACAATGAGCAGTTCTTC. Using reference TRBV7-2 and TRBJ2-1 for the parts outside the CDR3, the full variable domain is GAGVSQSPSNKVTEKGKDVELRCDPISGHTALYWYRQSLGQGLEFLIYFQGNSAPDKSGLPSDRFSAERTGGSVSTLTIQRTQQEDSAVYLCASSLVGQGSYNEQFFGPGTRLTVL.

This clone was detected only a few times. This chain joins TRBV7-9 and TRBJ1-2; TRBD1 might be the D (5 bases). This CDR3 spans 14 amino acids. Per the germline V gene, CDR1 is SEHNR and CDR2 is FQNEAQ (reference sequence). V was cut by 1 base and J by 8 bases, with 14 bases left in between. CDR3 residues: CASSLDRGDGGYTF. The DNA for the CDR3 is TGTGCCAGCAGCTTAGACCGGGGGGACGGAGGCTACACCTTC. The variable domain in full, completed from reference TRBV7-9 and TRBJ1-2, reads DTGVSQNPRHKITKRGQNVTFRCDPISEHNRLYWYRQTLGQGPEFLTYFQNEAQLEKSRLLSDRFSAERPKGSFSTLEIQRTEQGDSAMYLCASSLDRGDGGYTFGSGTRLTVV.

The chain links TRBV9 to TRBJ1-2; D unclear. Trimming took 4 bases from V and 4 from J, leaving 8 bases between them. The length of the CDR3 is 12 residues. Looked up from germline, CDR1 is SGDLS and CDR2 is YYNGEE. The CDR3, as DNA: TGTGCCAGCAGCACTGAAGGCTATGGCTACACCTTC. This codes for CASSTEGYGYTF.

The chain carries TRBV12-3 or TRBV12-4 and TRBJ2-1; no reliable D call. The ends were cut back, 7 bases at V and 4 bases at J, with 5 bases in the middle. CDR3 size: 11 residues. CDR3 residues: CASTSYNEQFF. DNA for the CDR3: TGTGCCAGCACTTCATACAATGAGCAGTTCTTC.

On this clone: The limits of the CDR3 on the DNA are not certain, so only TCRdb's listed CDR3 is given. The chain recombines TRBV5-1 with TRBJ1-6; the D segment call TRBD1 is taken from the table without a DNA check. CDR1 is SGHRS and CDR2 is YFSETQ in the germline V gene. The CDR3 spans 16 residues, counting both ends. CDR3: CASSLNVGGGNSPPHF.

This chain connects TRBV29-1 to TRBJ1-4, with TRBD1 as a possible D gene (6 bases). CDR1 and CDR2 (germline): SQVTM, ANQGSEA. This CDR3 is built from 14 residues. V lost 4 bases to trimming and J lost 6 bases, with 15 bases between them. The chain's CDR3 is CSVGHRAMDEKLFF. DNA for the CDR3: TGCAGCGTTGGGCACAGGGCGATGGATGAAAAACTGTTTTTT.

This clone was counted once. V gene TRBV9 combines with J gene TRBJ1-4; 7 bases align to TRBD1. The ends lost 3 bases at V and 4 bases at J; junction bases unmatched: 6. Germline CDR1 SGDLS, CDR2 YYNGEE. The CDR3 covers 15 residues. CDR3 amino acids: CASSGGQDYNEKLFF. The CDR3 DNA reads as TGTGCCAGCAGCGGCGGACAGGACTATAATGAAAAACTGTTTTTT.

The chain combines TRBV2 with TRBJ1-5; the D is unclear. This CDR3 contains 13 residues. Looked up from germline, CDR1 is SNHLY and CDR2 is FYNNEI. V lost 5 bases, J lost 4 bases, and 9 bases lay in between. The CDR3 DNA follows: TGTGCCAGCAGTCAGGAGGTTAATCAGCCCCAGCATTTT. It codes for CASSQEVNQPQHF.

The chain uses TRBV6-2 or TRBV6-3 and TRBJ1-3, with D uncertain. The germline V and J ends were trimmed by 2 bases and 4 bases, with 6 bases remaining between them. The CDR3 has 13 residues. Germline V gene data show CDR1 as MNHEY and CDR2 as SVGEGT. The CDR3 nucleotides are TGTGCCAGCAGTTACACAGTCGGAAACACCATATATTTT. This gives the protein CASSYTVGNTIYF.

The rearrangement links TRBV5-1 to TRBJ2-6; weak D call: TRBD1 (6 bases). The CDR3 is 17 amino acids. Germline CDR1 SGHRS, CDR2 YFSETQ. Trimming cost V 3 bases and J 0 bases, with 13 bases left between them. In nucleotides, the CDR3 is TGCGCCAGCAGCTCTCCGGGACAAGACTCTGGGGCCAACGTCCTGACTTTC. This encodes CASSSPGQDSGANVLTF.

This sequence joins TRBV7-9 and TRBJ2-1, with 12 nucleotides matching TRBD2. The germline V gene encodes CDR1 SEHNR and CDR2 FQNEAQ (reference sequence). With 5 bases clipped from V and 7 bases from J, the junction kept 6 bases outside the gene matches. The CDR3 sequence is 15 residues long. As DNA, the CDR3 is TGTGCCAGCAGCGCCCGACTAGCGGGGGTTAATGAGCAGTTCTTC. Amino acids: CASSARLAGVNEQFF.

J is TRBJ1-2 and V is TRBV4-3; D is perhaps TRBD1 (6 bases). Trimming removed 0 bases from V and 1 base from J, with 15 bases in between. The V gene's germline CDR1 is LGHNA and CDR2 YSLEER. The CDR3 runs 17 residues. CDR3 amino acids: CASSQEGQTNLNYGYTF. The CDR3 nucleotides are TGCGCCAGCAGCCAAGAGGGACAAACCAACCTTAACTATGGCTACACCTTC.

The CDR3 DNA reads TGTGCCACCCGGGGAGGGATAGGATCACCCCTCCACTTT. As protein: CATRGGIGSPLHF. The chain joins TRBV6-5 to TRBJ1-6; D is unresolved. From germline, CDR1 is MNHEY and CDR2 SVGAGI. The CDR3 spans 13 residues. The ends were cut back, 10 bases at V and 10 bases at J, with 17 bases in the middle.

The V gene is TRBV5-1, the J gene TRBJ1-5; a possible D gene is TRBD1 (6 bases). V lost 0 bases to trimming and J lost 1 base, with 11 bases between them. Germline loops: CDR1 SGHRS, CDR2 YFSETQ. This CDR3 is built from 16 residues. CDR3: CASSLGPGQSNQPQHF. The CDR3, as DNA: TGCGCCAGCAGCTTGGGGCCCGGACAGAGCAATCAGCCCCAGCATTTT.

This clone was picked up one time. The gene calls are TRBV27 and TRBJ1-1, with a possible D match to TRBD1 (6 bases). The CDR3 has 13 amino acids. In germline, CDR1 is MNHEY, CDR2 SMNVEV (reference sequence). V shed 6 bases and J shed 5 bases, with 13 bases lying between them. CDR3 bases: TGTGCCAGCAGCCTCAGGGGAGCGACTGAAGCTTTCTTT. Translation: CASSLRGATEAFF.

V is TRBV5-1 and J is TRBJ2-5; 12 positions agree with TRBD2. The CDR3 is 16 amino acids. Germline CDR1 reads SGHRS; CDR2 reads YFSETQ. The V and J ends lost 2 bases and 3 bases, in that order; junction bases with no gene match: 5. The CDR3 bases are TGCGCCAGCAGCTTAGGACTAGCGGGGTTTGAAGAGACCCAGTACTTC. Its translation: CASSLGLAGFEETQYF.

The rearrangement joins TRBV6-1 to TRBJ2-4; the match to TRBD1 covers 10 bases. This CDR3 region has 20 residues. The V and J ends lost 0 bases and 0 bases, in that order; junction bases with no gene match: 11. Germline values: CDR1 MNHNS, CDR2 SASEGT. The CDR3 nucleotides are TGTGCCAGCAGTGAAGCCGACCTTAGAGACAGGGGGCCAGCCAAAAACATTCAGTACTTC. Its translation is CASSEADLRDRGPAKNIQYF.